The subject of this entry is one TCR beta chain. Its specificity is not known. Version v3.0 of the immunoSEQ assay was performed at survey level. Sequenced by immunoSEQ multiplex PCR; TCRdb stores in-frame clones only, minus some. This sample has roughly 30,000 clones, with 80% to 90% found just once. The sample is drawn from a study of long-term antiretroviral therapy in people with HIV. Regarding the study as a whole: Samples were collected from the mid-2000s to the late 2010s under possibly less effective ART regimens. Once patients were on ART, diversity went higher but still fell short of transplant donor controls.

V was pared by 0 bases and J by 6 bases, with 10 bases between. CDR3 length: 14 residues. Germline loops: CDR1 SGHRS, CDR2 YFSETQ. Among participants with HIV, every one received treatment in the United States. The receptor was derived from a young woman with HIV. The chain links TRBV5-1 to TRBJ2-1, with D uncertain. The input for sequencing was unsorted PBMCs, taken 1.8 years after starting antiretroviral therapy. The DNA of the CDR3 is TGCGCCAGCAGCTTGGGCGCGCTTCCCAATGAGCAGTTCTTC. Translated: CASSLGALPNEQFF.